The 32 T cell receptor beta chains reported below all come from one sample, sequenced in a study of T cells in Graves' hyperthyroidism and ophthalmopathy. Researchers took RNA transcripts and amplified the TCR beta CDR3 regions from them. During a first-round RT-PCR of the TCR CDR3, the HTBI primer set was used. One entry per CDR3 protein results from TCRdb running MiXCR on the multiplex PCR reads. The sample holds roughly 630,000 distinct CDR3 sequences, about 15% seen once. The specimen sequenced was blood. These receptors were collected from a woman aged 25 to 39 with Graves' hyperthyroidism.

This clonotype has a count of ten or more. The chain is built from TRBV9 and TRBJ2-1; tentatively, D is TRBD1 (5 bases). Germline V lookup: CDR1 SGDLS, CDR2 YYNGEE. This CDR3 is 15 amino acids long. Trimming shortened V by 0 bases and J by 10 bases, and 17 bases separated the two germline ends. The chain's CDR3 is CASSVGGAPTGEQFF. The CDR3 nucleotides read TGTGCCAGCAGCGTAGGTGGGGCGCCGACGGGCGAGCAGTTCTTC.

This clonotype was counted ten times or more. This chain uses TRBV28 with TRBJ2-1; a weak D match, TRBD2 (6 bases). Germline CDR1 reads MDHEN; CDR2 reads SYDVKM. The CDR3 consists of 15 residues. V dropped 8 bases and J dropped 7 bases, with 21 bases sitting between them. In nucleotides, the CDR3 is TGTGCCAGCCTCGTCCCCCCGGGAGTGAAGAATGAGCAGTTCTTC. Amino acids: CASLVPPGVKNEQFF.

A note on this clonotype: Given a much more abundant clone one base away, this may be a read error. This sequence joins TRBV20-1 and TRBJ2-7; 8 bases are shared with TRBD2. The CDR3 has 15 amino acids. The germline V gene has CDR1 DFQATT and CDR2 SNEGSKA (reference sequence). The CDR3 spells CGASGYPFKTYEQYF. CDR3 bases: TGCGGTGCTAGCGGGTATCCGTTTAAGACCTACGAGCAGTACTTC.

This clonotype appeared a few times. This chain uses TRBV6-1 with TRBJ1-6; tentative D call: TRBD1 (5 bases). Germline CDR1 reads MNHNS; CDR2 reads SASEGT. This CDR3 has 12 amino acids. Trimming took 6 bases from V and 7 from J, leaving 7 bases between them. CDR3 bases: TGTGCCAGCAGGGACATCAATTCACCCCTCCACTTT. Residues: CASRDINSPLHF.

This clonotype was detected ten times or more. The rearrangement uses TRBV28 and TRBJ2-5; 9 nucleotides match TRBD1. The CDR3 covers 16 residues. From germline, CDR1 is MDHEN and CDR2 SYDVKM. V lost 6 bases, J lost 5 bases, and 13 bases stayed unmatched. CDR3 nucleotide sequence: TGTGCCAGCAGCCAAAGGGGGACAGGGTATGAGGAGACCCAGTACTTC. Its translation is CASSQRGTGYEETQYF. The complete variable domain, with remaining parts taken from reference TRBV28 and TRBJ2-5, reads DVKVTQSSRYLVKRTGEKVFLECVQDMDHENMFWYRQDPGLGLRLIYFSYDVKMKEKGDIPEGYSVSREKKERFSLILESASTNQTSMYLCASSQRGTGYEETQYFGPGTRLLVL.

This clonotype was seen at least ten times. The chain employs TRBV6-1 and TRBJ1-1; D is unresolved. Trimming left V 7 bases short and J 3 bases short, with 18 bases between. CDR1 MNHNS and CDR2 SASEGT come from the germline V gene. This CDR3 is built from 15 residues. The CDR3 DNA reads TGTGCCAGCACGAGGATGGGTGGGGTGGACACTGAAGCTTTCTTT. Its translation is CASTRMGGVDTEAFF.

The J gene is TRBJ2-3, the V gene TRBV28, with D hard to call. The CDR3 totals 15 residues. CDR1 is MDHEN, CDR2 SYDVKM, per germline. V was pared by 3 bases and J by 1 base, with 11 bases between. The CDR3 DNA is TGTGCCAGCAGTTTGAAAGCATTTGGCACAGATACGCAGTATTTT. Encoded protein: CASSLKAFGTDTQYF.

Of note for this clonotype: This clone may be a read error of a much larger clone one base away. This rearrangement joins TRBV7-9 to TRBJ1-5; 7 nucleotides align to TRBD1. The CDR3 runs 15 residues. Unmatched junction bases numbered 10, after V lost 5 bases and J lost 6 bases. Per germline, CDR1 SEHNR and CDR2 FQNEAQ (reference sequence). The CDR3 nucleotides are TGTGCCAGCAGCCGAGGACAGGATGGCATTCAGCCCCAGCATTTT. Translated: CASSRGQDGIQPQHF.

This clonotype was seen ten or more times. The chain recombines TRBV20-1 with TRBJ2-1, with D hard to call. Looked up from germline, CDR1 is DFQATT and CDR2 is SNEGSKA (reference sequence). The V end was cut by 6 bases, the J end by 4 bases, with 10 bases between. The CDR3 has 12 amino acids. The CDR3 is CSASLPYNEQFF. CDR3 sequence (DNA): TGCAGTGCAAGTCTACCTTACAATGAGCAGTTCTTC.

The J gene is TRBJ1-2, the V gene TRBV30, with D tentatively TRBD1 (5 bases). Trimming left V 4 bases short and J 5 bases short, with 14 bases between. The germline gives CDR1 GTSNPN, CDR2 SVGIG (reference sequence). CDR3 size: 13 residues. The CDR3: CAWKSGDEYGYTF. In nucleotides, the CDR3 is TGTGCCTGGAAGTCGGGGGATGAATATGGCTACACCTTC.

In DNA, the CDR3 is TGTGCCAGCAGCTTGCAGGCCCTCTCCTACAATGAGCAGTTCTTC. It specifies CASSLQALSYNEQFF. The V call is TRBV5-4, the J call TRBJ2-1; D not certain. The CDR3 loop spans 15 amino acids. Trimming cost V 1 base and J 0 bases, with 8 bases left between them. The germline CDR1 and CDR2 sequences are SGHNT and YYREEE (reference sequence).

The DNA for the CDR3 is TGTGCCAGTGGACAGTCAGTATACAATGAGCAGTTCTTC. Its translation is CASGQSVYNEQFF. The V gene is TRBV19, the J gene TRBJ2-1; weak D call: TRBD1 (6 bases). Germline-derived CDR1 and CDR2 are LNHDA and SQIVND (reference sequence). The germline V and J ends were trimmed by 8 bases and 4 bases, with 12 bases remaining between them. CDR3 length: 13 amino acids.

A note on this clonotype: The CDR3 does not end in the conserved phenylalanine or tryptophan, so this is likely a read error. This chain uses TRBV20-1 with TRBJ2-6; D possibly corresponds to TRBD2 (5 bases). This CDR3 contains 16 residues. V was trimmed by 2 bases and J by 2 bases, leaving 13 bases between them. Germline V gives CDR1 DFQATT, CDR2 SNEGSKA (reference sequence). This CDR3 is CSARPLTRAGANVLTS. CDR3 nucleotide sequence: TGCAGTGCTAGACCCCTTACTAGGGCTGGGGCCAACGTCCTGACTTCC.

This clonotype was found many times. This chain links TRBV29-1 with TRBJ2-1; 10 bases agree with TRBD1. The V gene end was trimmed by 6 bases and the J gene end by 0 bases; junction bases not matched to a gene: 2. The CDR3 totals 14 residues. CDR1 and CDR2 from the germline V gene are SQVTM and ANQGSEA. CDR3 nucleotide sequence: TGCAGCGTGGGACAGGGGAGCTCCTACAATGAGCAGTTCTTC. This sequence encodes CSVGQGSSYNEQFF.

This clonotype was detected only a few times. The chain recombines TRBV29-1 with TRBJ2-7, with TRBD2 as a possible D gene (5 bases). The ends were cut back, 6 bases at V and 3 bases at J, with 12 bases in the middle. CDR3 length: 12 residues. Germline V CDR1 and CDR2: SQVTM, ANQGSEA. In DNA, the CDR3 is TGCAGCGTCGCCCCCGGGGACTACGAGCAGTACTTC. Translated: CSVAPGDYEQYF.

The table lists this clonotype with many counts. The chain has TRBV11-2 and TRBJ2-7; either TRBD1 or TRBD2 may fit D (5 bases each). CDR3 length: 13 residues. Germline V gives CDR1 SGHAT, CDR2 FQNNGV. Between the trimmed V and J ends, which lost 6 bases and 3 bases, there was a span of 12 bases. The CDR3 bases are TGTGCCAGCAGACGGCCTGGGGGCTACGAGCAGTACTTC. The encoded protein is CASRRPGGYEQYF.

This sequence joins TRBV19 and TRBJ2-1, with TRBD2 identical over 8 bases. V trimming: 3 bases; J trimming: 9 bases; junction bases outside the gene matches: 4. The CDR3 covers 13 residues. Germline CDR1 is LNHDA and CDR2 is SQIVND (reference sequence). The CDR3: CASSMTSVGEQFF. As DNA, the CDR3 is TGTGCCAGTAGTATGACTAGCGTGGGTGAGCAGTTCTTC.

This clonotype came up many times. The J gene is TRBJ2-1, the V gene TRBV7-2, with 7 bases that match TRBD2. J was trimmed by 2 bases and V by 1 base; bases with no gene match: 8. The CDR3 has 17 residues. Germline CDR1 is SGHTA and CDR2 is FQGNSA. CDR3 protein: CASSLVVPSGAYNEQFF. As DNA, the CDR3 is TGTGCCAGCAGCTTAGTAGTCCCTAGCGGAGCCTACAATGAGCAGTTCTTC. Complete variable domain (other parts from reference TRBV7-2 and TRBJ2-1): GAGVSQSPSNKVTEKGKDVELRCDPISGHTALYWYRQSLGQGLEFLIYFQGNSAPDKSGLPSDRFSAERTGGSVSTLTIQRTQQEDSAVYLCASSLVVPSGAYNEQFFGPGTRLTVL.

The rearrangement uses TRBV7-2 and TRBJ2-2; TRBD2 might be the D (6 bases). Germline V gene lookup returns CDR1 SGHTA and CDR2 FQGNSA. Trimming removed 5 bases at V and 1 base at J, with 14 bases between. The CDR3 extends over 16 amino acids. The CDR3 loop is CASSPWTTQNTGELFF. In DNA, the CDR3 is TGTGCCAGCAGCCCCTGGACTACCCAGAACACCGGGGAGCTGTTTTTT.

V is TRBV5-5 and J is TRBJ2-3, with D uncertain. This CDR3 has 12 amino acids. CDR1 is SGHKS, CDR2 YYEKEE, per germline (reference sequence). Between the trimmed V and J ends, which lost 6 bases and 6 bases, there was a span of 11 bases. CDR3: CASIQLGDTQYF. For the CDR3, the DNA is TGTGCCAGCATCCAGCTAGGGGATACGCAGTATTTT.

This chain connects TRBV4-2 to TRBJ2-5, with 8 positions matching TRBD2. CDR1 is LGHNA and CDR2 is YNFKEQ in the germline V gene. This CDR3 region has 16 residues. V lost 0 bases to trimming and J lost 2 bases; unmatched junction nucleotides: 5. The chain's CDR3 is CASSQDQRGRQETQYF. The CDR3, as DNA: TGTGCCAGCAGCCAAGATCAGCGGGGGAGGCAAGAGACCCAGTACTTC.

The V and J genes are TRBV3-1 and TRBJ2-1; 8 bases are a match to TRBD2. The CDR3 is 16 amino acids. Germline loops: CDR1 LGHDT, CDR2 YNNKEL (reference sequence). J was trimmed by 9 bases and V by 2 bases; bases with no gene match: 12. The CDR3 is CASSQPRTGRAGEQFF. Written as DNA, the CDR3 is TGTGCCAGCAGCCAACCGCGGACCGGGAGGGCCGGTGAGCAGTTCTTC.

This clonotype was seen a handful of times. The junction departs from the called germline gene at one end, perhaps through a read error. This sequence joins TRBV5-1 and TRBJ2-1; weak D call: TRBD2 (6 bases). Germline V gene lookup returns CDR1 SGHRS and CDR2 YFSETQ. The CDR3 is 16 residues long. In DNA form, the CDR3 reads TGCGCCAGCAGCTTGGCCGTGGGAGGTTCCTCCAATGAGCAGTTCTTC. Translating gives CASSLAVGGSSNEQFF.

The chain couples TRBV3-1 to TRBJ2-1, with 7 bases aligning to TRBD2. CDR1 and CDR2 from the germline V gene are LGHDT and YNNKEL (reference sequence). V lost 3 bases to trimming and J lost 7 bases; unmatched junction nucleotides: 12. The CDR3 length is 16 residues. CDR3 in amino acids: CASSHDLREFRNEQFF. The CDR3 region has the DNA TGTGCCAGCAGCCACGATTTGCGGGAGTTTCGGAATGAGCAGTTCTTC.

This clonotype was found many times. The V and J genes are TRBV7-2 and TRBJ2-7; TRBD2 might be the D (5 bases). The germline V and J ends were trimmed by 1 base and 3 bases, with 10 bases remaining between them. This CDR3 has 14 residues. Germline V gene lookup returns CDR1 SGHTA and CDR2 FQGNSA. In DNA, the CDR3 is TGTGCCAGCAGCTTAGTTCTAGCCGGCTACGAGCAGTACTTC. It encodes CASSLVLAGYEQYF.

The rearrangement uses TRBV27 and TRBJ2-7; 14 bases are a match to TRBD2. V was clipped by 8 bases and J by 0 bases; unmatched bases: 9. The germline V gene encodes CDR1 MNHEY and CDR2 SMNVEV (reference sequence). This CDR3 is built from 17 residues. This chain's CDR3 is CASGPRLAGGGSYEQYF. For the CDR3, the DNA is TGTGCCAGCGGTCCACGACTAGCGGGAGGGGGCTCCTACGAGCAGTACTTC.

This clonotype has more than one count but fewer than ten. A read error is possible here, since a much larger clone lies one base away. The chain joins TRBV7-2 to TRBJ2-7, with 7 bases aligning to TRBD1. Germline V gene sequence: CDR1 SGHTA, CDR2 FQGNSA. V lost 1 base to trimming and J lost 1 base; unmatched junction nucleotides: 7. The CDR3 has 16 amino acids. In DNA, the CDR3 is TGTACCAGCAGCTTAGAATCATGGGGACAGTCCTACGAGCAGTACTTC. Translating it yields CTSSLESWGQSYEQYF.

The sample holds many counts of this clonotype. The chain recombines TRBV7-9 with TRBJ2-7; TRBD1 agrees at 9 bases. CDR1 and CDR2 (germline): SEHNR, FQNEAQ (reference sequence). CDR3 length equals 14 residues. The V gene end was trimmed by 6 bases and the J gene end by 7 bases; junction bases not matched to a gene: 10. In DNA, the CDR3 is TGTGCCAGCAGTCTGGGACAGGGAACCCTAGAGCAGTACTTC. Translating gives CASSLGQGTLEQYF.

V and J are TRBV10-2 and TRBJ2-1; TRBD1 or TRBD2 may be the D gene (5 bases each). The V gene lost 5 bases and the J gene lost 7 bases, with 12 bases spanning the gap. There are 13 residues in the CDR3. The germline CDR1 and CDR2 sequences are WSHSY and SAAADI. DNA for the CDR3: TGCGCCAGCAGTACCGGGACGCTGAATGAGCAGTTCTTC. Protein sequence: CASSTGTLNEQFF.

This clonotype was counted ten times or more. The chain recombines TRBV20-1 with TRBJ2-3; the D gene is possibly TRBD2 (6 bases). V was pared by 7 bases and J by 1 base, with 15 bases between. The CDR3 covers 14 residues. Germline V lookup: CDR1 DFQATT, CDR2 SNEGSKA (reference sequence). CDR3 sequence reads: CSGGDYVGTDTQYF. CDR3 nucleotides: TGCAGTGGCGGGGATTACGTGGGCACAGATACGCAGTATTTT.

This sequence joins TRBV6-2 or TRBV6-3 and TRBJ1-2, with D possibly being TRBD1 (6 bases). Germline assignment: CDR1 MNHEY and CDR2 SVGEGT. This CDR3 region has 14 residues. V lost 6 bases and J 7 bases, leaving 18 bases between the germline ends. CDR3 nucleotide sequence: TGTGCCAGCAGCTCTACCTTAGGGGGGGCTGGCTACACCTTC. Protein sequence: CASSSTLGGAGYTF.

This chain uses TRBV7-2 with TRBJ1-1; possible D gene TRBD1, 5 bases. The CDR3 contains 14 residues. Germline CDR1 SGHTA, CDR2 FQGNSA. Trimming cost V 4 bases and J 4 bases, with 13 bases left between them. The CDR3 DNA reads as TGTGCCAGCAGCTCCGGGGCAAGGGGCACTGAAGCTTTCTTT. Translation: CASSSGARGTEAFF.